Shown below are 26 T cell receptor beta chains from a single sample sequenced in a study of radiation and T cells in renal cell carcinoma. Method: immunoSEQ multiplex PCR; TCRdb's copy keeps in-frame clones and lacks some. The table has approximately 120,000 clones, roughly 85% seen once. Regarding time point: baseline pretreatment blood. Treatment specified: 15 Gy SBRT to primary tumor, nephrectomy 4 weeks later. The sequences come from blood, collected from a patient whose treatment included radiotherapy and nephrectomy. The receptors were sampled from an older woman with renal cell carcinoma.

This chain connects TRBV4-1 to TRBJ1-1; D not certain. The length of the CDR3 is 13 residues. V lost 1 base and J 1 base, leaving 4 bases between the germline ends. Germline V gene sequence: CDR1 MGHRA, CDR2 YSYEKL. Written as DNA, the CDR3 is TGCGCCAGCAGCCAAGCACGGAACACTGAAGCTTTCTTT. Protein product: CASSQARNTEAFF.

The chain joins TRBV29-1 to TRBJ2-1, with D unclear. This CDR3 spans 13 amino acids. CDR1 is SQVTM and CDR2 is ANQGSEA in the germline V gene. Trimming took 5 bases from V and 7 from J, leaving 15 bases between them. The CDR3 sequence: CSVTAGIRNEQFF. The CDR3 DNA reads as TGCAGCGTTACGGCAGGCATCCGTAATGAGCAGTTCTTC.

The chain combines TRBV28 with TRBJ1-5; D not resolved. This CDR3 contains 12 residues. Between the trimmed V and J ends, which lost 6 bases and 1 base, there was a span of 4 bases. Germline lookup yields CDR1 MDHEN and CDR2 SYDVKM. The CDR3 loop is CASSASNQPQHF. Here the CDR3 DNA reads TGTGCCAGCAGCGCCAGCAATCAGCCCCAGCATTTT.

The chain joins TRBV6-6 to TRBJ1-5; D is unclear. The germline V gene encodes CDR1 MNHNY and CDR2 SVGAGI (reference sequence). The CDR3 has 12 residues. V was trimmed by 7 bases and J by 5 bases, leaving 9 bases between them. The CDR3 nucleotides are TGTGCCAGCACGAGTGGGGATCAGCCCCAGCATTTT. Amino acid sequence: CASTSGDQPQHF.

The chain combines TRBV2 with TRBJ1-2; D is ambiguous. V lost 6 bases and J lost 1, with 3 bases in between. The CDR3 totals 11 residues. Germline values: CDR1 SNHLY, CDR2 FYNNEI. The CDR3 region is CASRINYGYTF. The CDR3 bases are TGTGCCAGCAGAATTAACTATGGCTACACCTTC.

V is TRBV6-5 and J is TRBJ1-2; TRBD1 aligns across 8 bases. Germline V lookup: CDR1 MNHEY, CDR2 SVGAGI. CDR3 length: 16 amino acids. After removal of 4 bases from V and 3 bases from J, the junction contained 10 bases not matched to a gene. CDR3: CASSSETGTGHYGYTF. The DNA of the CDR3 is TGTGCCAGCAGTTCAGAGACCGGGACAGGACACTATGGCTACACCTTC.

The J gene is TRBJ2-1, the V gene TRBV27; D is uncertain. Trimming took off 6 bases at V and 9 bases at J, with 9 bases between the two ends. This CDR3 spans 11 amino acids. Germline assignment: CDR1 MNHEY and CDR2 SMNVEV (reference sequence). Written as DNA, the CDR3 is TGTGCCAGCAGCCTGGTCGGTGAGCAGTTCTTC. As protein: CASSLVGEQFF.

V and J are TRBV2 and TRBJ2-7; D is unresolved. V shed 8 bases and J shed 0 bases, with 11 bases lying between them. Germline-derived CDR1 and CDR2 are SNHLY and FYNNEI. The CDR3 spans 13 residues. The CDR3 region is CASRFDISYEQYF. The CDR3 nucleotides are TGTGCCAGCCGTTTCGACATCTCCTACGAGCAGTACTTC.

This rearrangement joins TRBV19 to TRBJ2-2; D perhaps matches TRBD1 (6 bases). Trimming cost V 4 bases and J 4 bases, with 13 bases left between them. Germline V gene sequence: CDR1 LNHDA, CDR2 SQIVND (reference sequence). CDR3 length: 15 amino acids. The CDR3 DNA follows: TGTGCCAGTAGTACCGGACAGTTCCCCACCGGGGAGCTGTTTTTT. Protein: CASSTGQFPTGELFF.

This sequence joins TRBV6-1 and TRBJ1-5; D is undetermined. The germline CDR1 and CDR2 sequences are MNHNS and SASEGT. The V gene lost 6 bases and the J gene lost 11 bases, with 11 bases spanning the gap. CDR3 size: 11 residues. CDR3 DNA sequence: TGTGCCAGCAGGGCCGCCTTTTCCCAGCATTTT. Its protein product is CASRAAFSQHF.

The CDR3: CASSGGQNSEQYF. CDR3 nucleotides: TGTGCCAGCAGCGGTGGACAGAACTCCGAGCAGTACTTC. The chain employs TRBV9 and TRBJ2-7; perhaps TRBD1 as D (6 bases). The germline gives CDR1 SGDLS, CDR2 YYNGEE. The CDR3 contains 13 residues. Trimming shortened V by 3 bases and J by 6 bases, and 13 bases separated the two germline ends.

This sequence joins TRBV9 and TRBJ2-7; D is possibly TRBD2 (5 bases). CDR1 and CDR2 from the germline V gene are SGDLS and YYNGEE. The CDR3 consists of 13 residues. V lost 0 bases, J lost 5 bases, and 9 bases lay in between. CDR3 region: CASSVGEFHEQYF. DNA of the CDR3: TGTGCCAGCAGCGTAGGGGAGTTCCACGAGCAGTACTTC.

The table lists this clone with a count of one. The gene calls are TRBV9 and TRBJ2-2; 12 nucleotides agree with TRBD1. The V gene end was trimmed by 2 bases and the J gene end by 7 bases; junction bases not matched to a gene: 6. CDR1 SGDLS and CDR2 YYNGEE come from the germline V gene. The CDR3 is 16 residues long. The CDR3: CASSVGQGANSGELFF. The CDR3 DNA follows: TGTGCCAGCAGCGTGGGACAGGGGGCGAATAGCGGGGAGCTGTTTTTT.

DNA for the CDR3: TGTGCCAGCAGCGTGGACAGGGCCAACACCATATATTTT. It translates to CASSVDRANTIYF. The chain recombines TRBV5-4 with TRBJ1-3; TRBD1 aligns across 8 bases. After removal of 4 bases from V and 7 bases from J, the junction contained 4 bases not matched to a gene. CDR3 length: 13 amino acids. Germline CDR1 is SGHNT and CDR2 is YYREEE (reference sequence).

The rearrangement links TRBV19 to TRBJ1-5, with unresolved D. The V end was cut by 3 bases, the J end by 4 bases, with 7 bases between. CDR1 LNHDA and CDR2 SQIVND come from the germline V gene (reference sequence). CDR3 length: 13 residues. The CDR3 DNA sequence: TGTGCCAGTAGTATGCCGATTAATCAGCCCCAGCATTTT. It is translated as CASSMPINQPQHF.

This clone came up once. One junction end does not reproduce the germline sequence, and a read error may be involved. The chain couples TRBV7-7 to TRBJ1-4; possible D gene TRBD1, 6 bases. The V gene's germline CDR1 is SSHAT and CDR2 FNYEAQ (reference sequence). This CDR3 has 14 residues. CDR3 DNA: TGTGCTAGCAGCCAGGGGATATCTAATGAAAAACTGTTTTTT. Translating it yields CASSQGISNEKLFF. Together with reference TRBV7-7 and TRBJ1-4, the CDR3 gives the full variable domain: GAGVSQSPRYKVTKRGQDVTLRCDPISSHATLYWYQQALGQGPEFLTYFNYEAQPDKSGLPSDRFSAERPEGSISTLTIQRTEQRDSAMYRCASSQGISNEKLFFGSGTQLSVL.

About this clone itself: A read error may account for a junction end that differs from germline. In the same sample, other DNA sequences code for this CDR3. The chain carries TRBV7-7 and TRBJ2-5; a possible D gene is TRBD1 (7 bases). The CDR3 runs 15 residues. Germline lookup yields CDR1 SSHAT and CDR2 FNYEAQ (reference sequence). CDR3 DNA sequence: TGTGCTAGCAGCTTACAGGGGAGGATCCAAGAGACCCAGTACTTC. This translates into CASSLQGRIQETQYF.

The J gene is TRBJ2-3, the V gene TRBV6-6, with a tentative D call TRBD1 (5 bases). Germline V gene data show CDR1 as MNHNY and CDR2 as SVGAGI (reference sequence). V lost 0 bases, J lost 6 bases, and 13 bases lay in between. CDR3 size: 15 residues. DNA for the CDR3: TGTGCCAGCAGTTACTCTTGGCAGGGAACCGATACGCAGTATTTT. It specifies CASSYSWQGTDTQYF.

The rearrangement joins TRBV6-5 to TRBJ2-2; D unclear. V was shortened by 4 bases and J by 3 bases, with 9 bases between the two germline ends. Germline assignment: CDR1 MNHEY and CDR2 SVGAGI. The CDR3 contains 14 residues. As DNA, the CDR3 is TGTGCCAGCAGTTGGGGTACGGACACCGGGGAGCTGTTTTTT. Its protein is CASSWGTDTGELFF.

The CDR3 region has the DNA TGCGCCAGCAGCTTGCACTCTCGGGGGACAGGGGGCACTGAAGCTTTCTTT. It specifies CASSLHSRGTGGTEAFF. The chain is built from TRBV5-1 and TRBJ1-1, with TRBD1 matching 11 bases. This CDR3 region has 17 residues. V was clipped by 1 base and J by 4 bases; unmatched bases: 9. Germline assignment: CDR1 SGHRS and CDR2 YFSETQ.

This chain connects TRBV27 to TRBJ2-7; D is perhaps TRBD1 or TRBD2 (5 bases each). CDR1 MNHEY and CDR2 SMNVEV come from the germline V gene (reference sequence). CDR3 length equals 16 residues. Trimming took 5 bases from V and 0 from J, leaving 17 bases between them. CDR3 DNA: TGTGCCAGCAGTCCCGGGTTGGGGGAGATCTCCTACGAGCAGTACTTC. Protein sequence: CASSPGLGEISYEQYF.

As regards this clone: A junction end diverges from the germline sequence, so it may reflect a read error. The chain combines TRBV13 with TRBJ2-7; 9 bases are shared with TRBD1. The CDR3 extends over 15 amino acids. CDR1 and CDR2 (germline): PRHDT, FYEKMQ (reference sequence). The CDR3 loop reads CASSLGGTGSSEQYF. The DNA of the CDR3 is TGTGCCAGCAGCTTAGGCGGGACAGGGTCCTCCGAGCAGTACTTC.

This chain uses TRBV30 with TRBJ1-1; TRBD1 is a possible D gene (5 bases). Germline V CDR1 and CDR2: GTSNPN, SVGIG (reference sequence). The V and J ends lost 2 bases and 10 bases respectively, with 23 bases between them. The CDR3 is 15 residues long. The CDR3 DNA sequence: TGTGCCTGGAGTCCCCTGGCCCAGGGCCCGGTTGGAGCTTTCTTT. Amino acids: CAWSPLAQGPVGAFF. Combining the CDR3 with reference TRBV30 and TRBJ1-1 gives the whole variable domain SQTIHQWPATLVQPVGSPLSLECTVEGTSNPNLYWYRQAAGRGLQLLFYSVGIGQISSEVPQNLSASRPQDRQFILSSKKLLLSDSGFYLCAWSPLAQGPVGAFFGQGTRLTVV.

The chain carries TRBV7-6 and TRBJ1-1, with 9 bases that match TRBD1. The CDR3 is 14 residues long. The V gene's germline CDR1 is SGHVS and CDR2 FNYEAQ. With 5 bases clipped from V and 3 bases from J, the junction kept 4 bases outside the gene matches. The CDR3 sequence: CASSATGGDTEAFF. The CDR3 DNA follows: TGTGCCAGCAGCGCGACAGGGGGGGACACTGAAGCTTTCTTT.

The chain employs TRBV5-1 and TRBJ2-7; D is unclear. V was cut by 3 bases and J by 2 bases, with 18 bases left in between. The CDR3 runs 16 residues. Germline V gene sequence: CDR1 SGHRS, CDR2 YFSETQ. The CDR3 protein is CASSYNLATNAYEQYF. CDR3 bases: TGCGCCAGCAGCTACAATCTCGCGACAAATGCCTACGAGCAGTACTTC. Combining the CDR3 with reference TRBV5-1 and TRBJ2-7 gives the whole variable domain KAGVTQTPRYLIKTRGQQVTLSCSPISGHRSVSWYQQTPGQGLQFLFEYFSETQRNKGNFPGRFSGRQFSNSRSEMNVSTLELGDSALYLCASSYNLATNAYEQYFGPGTRLTVT.

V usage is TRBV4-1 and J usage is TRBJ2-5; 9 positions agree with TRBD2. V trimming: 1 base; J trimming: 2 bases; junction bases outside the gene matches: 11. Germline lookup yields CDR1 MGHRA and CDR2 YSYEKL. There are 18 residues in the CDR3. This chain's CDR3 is CASSQGGGSGGFQETQYF. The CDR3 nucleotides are TGCGCCAGCAGCCAAGGGGGTGGTAGCGGGGGATTTCAAGAGACCCAGTACTTC.